Below are 9 T cell receptor beta chains sequenced from a single sample in a study of OX40 agonist ivuxolimab in advanced cancers. The protocol was immunoSEQ multiplex PCR, while the TCRdb copy is restricted to in-frame clones and leaves out a portion. The table includes 65,000 to 80,000 clones, approximately 80% detected once. The sequences come from CD4+ or CD8+ T cells sorted from blood, collected in a trial of the OX40 agonist ivuxolimab. These receptors were collected from an adult with an advanced solid tumor such as melanoma, head and neck, liver or kidney cancer.

This chain links TRBV28 with TRBJ2-5; D is perhaps TRBD1 (6 bases). The V gene's germline CDR1 is MDHEN and CDR2 SYDVKM. The germline V and J ends were trimmed by 3 bases and 5 bases, with 10 bases remaining between them. CDR3 length: 13 amino acids. DNA for the CDR3: TGTGCCAGCAGTTTTCCAGGGGCGGAGACCCAGTACTTC. This encodes CASSFPGAETQYF.

The J gene is TRBJ2-3, the V gene TRBV30; D may be TRBD1 (5 bases). This CDR3 region has 12 residues. CDR1 is GTSNPN, CDR2 SVGIG, per germline (reference sequence). Between the trimmed V and J ends, which lost 7 bases and 2 bases, there was a span of 10 bases. The CDR3, as DNA: TGTGCCTACGACAGCTACACAGATACGCAGTATTTT. It translates to CAYDSYTDTQYF.

The V and J genes are TRBV2 and TRBJ1-5, with 8 positions matching TRBD1. V shed 7 bases and J 4 bases; nucleotides not matched to a gene: 3. This CDR3 spans 13 amino acids. Germline CDR1 reads SNHLY; CDR2 reads FYNNEI. CDR3 sequence: CASKRDRNQPQHF. Here the CDR3 DNA reads TGTGCCAGCAAGCGGGACAGGAATCAGCCCCAGCATTTT. Variable domain in full (rest from reference TRBV2 and TRBJ1-5): EPEVTQTPSHQVTQMGQEVILRCVPISNHLYFYWYRQILGQKVEFLVSFYNNEISEKSEIFDDQFSVERPDGSNFTLKIRSTKLEDSAMYFCASKRDRNQPQHFGDGTRLSIL.

This clone came up a few times. The rearrangement uses TRBV7-9 and TRBJ2-5, with D possibly matching TRBD2 (6 bases). CDR1 is SEHNR and CDR2 is FQNEAQ in the germline V gene (reference sequence). V lost 5 bases, J lost 4 bases, and 14 bases lay in between. The CDR3 covers 14 residues. CDR3 in amino acids: CASSPGRGIETQYF. Here the CDR3 DNA reads TGTGCCAGCAGCCCGGGCCGGGGGATAGAGACCCAGTACTTC.

This clone was counted once. The gene calls are TRBV10-3 and TRBJ2-3; 8 bases agree with TRBD2. Germline trimming cut 6 bases from V and 5 bases from J; bases unmatched to any gene: 4. CDR3 length: 13 residues. The germline gives CDR1 ENHRY, CDR2 SYGVKD. CDR3 in DNA: TGTGCCATCAGAGCGGGAGCTGAAGATACGCAGTATTTT. Encoded protein: CAIRAGAEDTQYF.

The rearrangement links TRBV13 to TRBJ2-5; the D is unclear. Gene TRBJ2-7 matches the end of the DNA better, so the J call may be wrong. The germline CDR1 and CDR2 sequences are PRHDT and FYEKMQ (reference sequence). This CDR3 spans 16 amino acids. The CDR3 reads CASSRNEFASSYEQYF. In DNA, the CDR3 is TGTGCCAGCAGTCGTAATGAGTTTGCGTCCTCCTACGAGCAGTACTTC.

The chain recombines TRBV7-9 with TRBJ1-1, with D hard to call. This CDR3 contains 17 residues. The V and J ends lost 5 bases and 4 bases respectively, with 23 bases between them. CDR1 and CDR2 (germline): SEHNR, FQNEAQ (reference sequence). The CDR3: CASSPQSGLLRRTEAFF. The CDR3 DNA is TGTGCCAGCAGCCCCCAGTCGGGCCTATTAAGGCGCACTGAAGCTTTCTTT.

V is TRBV18 and J is TRBJ2-7; perhaps TRBD2 as D (5 bases). There are 14 residues in the CDR3. The V end was cut by 3 bases, the J end by 1 base, with 10 bases between. Germline CDR1 KGHSH, CDR2 LQKENI. CDR3 sequence: CASSPGSGSYEQYF. In DNA form, the CDR3 reads TGTGCCAGCTCACCGGGGAGCGGATCCTACGAGCAGTACTTC.

The rearrangement links TRBV30 to TRBJ2-7; no reliable D call. The CDR3 totals 15 residues. Germline CDR1 is GTSNPN and CDR2 is SVGIG (reference sequence). Trimming took off 0 bases at V and 0 bases at J, with 12 bases between the two ends. CDR3 DNA sequence: TGTGCCTGGAGTGTACTCCCGGGTACCTCCTACGAGCAGTACTTC. The encoded protein is CAWSVLPGTSYEQYF. Complete variable domain (other parts from reference TRBV30 and TRBJ2-7): SQTIHQWPATLVQPVGSPLSLECTVEGTSNPNLYWYRQAAGRGLQLLFYSVGIGQISSEVPQNLSASRPQDRQFILSSKKLLLSDSGFYLCAWSVLPGTSYEQYFGPGTRLTVT.